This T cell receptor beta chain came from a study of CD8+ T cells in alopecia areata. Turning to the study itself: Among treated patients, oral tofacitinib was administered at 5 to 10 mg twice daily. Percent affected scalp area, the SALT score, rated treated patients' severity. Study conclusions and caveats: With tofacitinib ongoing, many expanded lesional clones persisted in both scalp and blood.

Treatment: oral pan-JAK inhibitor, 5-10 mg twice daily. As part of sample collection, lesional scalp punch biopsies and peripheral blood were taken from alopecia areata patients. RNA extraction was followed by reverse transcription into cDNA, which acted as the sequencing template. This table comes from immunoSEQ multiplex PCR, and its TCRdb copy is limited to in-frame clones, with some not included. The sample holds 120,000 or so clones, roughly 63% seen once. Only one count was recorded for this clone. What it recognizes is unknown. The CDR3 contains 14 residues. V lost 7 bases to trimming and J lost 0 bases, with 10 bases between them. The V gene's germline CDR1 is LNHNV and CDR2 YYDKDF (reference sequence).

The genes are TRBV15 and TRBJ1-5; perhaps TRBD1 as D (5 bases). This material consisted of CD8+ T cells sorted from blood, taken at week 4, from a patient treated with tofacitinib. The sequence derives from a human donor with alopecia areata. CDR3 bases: TGTGCCACCACTACGGGGGGTAGCAATCAGCCCCAGCATTTT. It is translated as CATTTGGSNQPQHF.